Listed below are T cell receptor beta chains from one sample, sequenced in a study of T-cell memory formation after mild COVID-19. From the 5' RACE reads, TCRdb called clonotypes with MiXCR, one entry per CDR3 protein. The sample consists of about 290,000 distinct CDR3 sequences, more than 15% of them appearing once. The sequenced sample consisted of PBMCs or a T cell subset sorted from them (not recorded which). Receptors were obtained from a man in his late teens or twenties who had mild COVID-19 (a few samples of this study predate the infection). Cell type and time point are not known. The CDR3 runs from the conserved cysteine through the conserved F or W. D genes are given only for firm matches. Expanded clones are given a class, and other clones once, few, many or no size at all.

d_call | j_call | clone_size | v_call | cdr3_nt | cdr3_aa
TRBD1 | TRBJ2-5 | few | TRBV15 | TGTGCCACCAGCAGTCACGGACAGGGGATGTACCAAGAGACCCAGTACTTC | CATSSHGQGMYQETQYF
. | TRBJ2-1 | few | TRBV20-1 | TGCAGTGCAATCAGGGATGAGCAGTTCTTC | CSAIRDEQFF
. | TRBJ1-6 | . | TRBV5-5 | TGTGCCAGCAGCTTGGGGGGCGCGGGGTCACCCCTCCACTTT | CASSLGGAGSPLHF
TRBD2 | TRBJ2-3 | few | TRBV7-2 | TGTGCCAGCAGCTTGGAGACTAGCGGGGGGGCCTTGACAGATACGCAGTATTTT | CASSLETSGGALTDTQYF
. | TRBJ1-1 | few | TRBV7-9 | TGTGCCAGCAGCTTAGCGCTGTCTATAACCACTGAAGCTTTCTTT | CASSLALSITTEAFF
TRBD1 | TRBJ1-1 | few | TRBV29-1 | TGCAGCGCCAAGACAGGGTTCCTCGGGAAAGCTTTCTTT | CSAKTGFLGKAFF
TRBD2 | TRBJ2-3 | . | TRBV2 | TGTGCCAGCAGGGATCGGACTAGCGGGGGGGCTTCACGAGATACGCAGTATTTT | CASRDRTSGGASRDTQYF
. | TRBJ2-2 | few | TRBV24-1 | TGTGCCACCAGCCCAGGGGAAGGCGGGGAGCTGTTTTTT | CATSPGEGGELFF
. | TRBJ2-2 | . | TRBV11-3 | TGTGCCAGCAGCTTATTCGAGGTCACGACTAAAACCGGGGAGCTGTTTTTT | CASSLFEVTTKTGELFF
TRBD1 | TRBJ1-4 | . | TRBV5-5 | TGTGCCAGCAGCCCGGGACAGGGGCCAGCAACTAATGAAAAACTGTTTTTT | CASSPGQGPATNEKLFF
. | TRBJ2-3 | many | TRBV18 | TGTGCCAGCTCACCAAGGACTAGCACAGATACGCAGTATTTT | CASSPRTSTDTQYF
. | TRBJ2-2 | few | TRBV4-3 | TGCGCCAGCAGCCAATACGCGACTCGAGACAGCTACACCGGGGAGCTGTTTTTT | CASSQYATRDSYTGELFF
. | TRBJ2-2 | . | TRBV9 | TGTGCCAGCAGCGCGAGACTAGTGGGGGGCACCGGGGAGCTGTTTTTT | CASSARLVGGTGELFF
. | TRBJ2-1 | many | TRBV4-2 | TGTGCCAGCAGCCAAGACGGGTTGAAGCAGTTCTTC | CASSQDGLKQFF
. | TRBJ1-1 | few | TRBV7-9 | TGTGCCAGCAGCTTAGGATCTAGCTGGAACACTGAAGCTTTCTTT | CASSLGSSWNTEAFF
. | TRBJ1-5 | . | TRBV2 | TGTGCCAGCAATGAGATAAGCAATCAGCCCCAGCATTTT | CASNEISNQPQHF
. | TRBJ2-5 | . | TRBV30 | TGTGCCTGGAGTTCCCTCAGGAGAGGAAGACTGGAGACCCAGTACTTC | CAWSSLRRGRLETQYF
. | TRBJ1-5 | . | TRBV4-3 | TGCGCCAGCAGCCAAGAAGTAGTATTGGGCAATCAGCCCCAGCATTTT | CASSQEVVLGNQPQHF
. | TRBJ1-1 | many | TRBV24-1 | TGTGCCACCAGTCAGGGGACTGAAGCTTTCTTT | CATSQGTEAFF
TRBD2 | TRBJ2-7 | many | TRBV19 | TGTGCCAGTAGTATAGGCCCAGCGGGGGCGTACGAGCAGTACTTC | CASSIGPAGAYEQYF
. | TRBJ1-3 | once | TRBV15 | TGTGCCACCAGCAGAGAGAGCTCTGGAAACACCATATATTTT | CATSRESSGNTIYF
. | TRBJ2-3 | . | TRBV9 | TGTGCCAGCAGCGCTCCACAGGGCTCTAGCACAGATACGCAGTATTTT | CASSAPQGSSTDTQYF
. | TRBJ1-1 | . | TRBV5-6 | TGTGCCAGCAGCTTGTGGACAGTGAACACTGAAGCTTTCTTT | CASSLWTVNTEAFF
. | TRBJ1-1 | few | TRBV6-1 | TGTGCCAGCAGTGCATCGGCAGCGCCAAACACTGAAGCTTTCTTT | CASSASAAPNTEAFF
. | TRBJ2-2 | few | TRBV6-5 | TGTGCCAGCAGTTACCGAACGGGGGTGGTCGGGGAGCTGTTTTTT | CASSYRTGVVGELFF
. | TRBJ1-1 | many | TRBV7-2 | TGTGCCAGCAGCTTACTCCGGGGGGCAGACTTAAACACTGAAGCTTTCTTT | CASSLLRGADLNTEAFF
. | TRBJ2-3 | . | TRBV2 | TGTGCCAGCATTCAGGACTCCTCCACAGATACGCAGTATTTT | CASIQDSSTDTQYF
. | TRBJ2-3 | . | TRBV20-1 | TGCAGTGCTAGGGTGACATCCAGCACGGCAACGCAGTATTTT | CSARVTSSTATQYF
TRBD1 | TRBJ2-1 | . | TRBV7-2 | TGTGCCAGCAGCCCCCGGACAGGGGGCGGTGAGCAGTTCTTC | CASSPRTGGGEQFF
. | TRBJ1-3 | many | TRBV12-3/TRBV12-4 | TGTGCCAGCAGTTTAGCGCCTGGGGGCGCGGTTTCTGGAAACACCATATATTTT | CASSLAPGGAVSGNTIYF
. | TRBJ2-3 | few | TRBV5-4 | TGTGCCAGCAGCTACGGGGAGGATACGCAGTATTTT | CASSYGEDTQYF
. | TRBJ1-1 | few | TRBV4-2 | TGTGCCAGCAGCCTTATGGAGACCGCTGAAGCTTTCTTT | CASSLMETAEAFF
. | TRBJ1-2 | . | TRBV6-1 | TGTGCCAGCAGTGATCAGACGGCTACCAACTATGGCTACACCTTC | CASSDQTATNYGYTF
TRBD1 | TRBJ2-1 | few | TRBV10-3 | TGTGCAATGGGACAGGGCGGCAATGAGCAGTTCTTC | CAMGQGGNEQFF
TRBD1 | TRBJ1-1 | few | TRBV7-2 | TGTGCCAGCAGGGGTAACAGGGGGAATATGAACACTGAAGCTTTCTTT | CASRGNRGNMNTEAFF
TRBD2 | TRBJ2-1 | . | TRBV12-3/TRBV12-4 | TGTGCCAGCAAAGGAAAGCGGGGGGGCTTGAATGAGCAGTTCTTC | CASKGKRGGLNEQFF
. | TRBJ2-7 | . | TRBV3-1 | TGTGCCAGCAGCCAGAATCCAGGGCTCTACGAGCAGTACTTC | CASSQNPGLYEQYF
. | TRBJ2-1 | few | TRBV7-2 | TGTGCCAGCAGCCCGTTCCGAGGCAATGAGCAGTTCTTC | CASSPFRGNEQFF
. | TRBJ2-3 | few | TRBV6-2/TRBV6-3 | TGTGCCAGCAGTGCATATCGGACTCCCACAGATACGCAGTATTTT | CASSAYRTPTDTQYF
. | TRBJ1-2 | . | TRBV15 | TGTGCCACCAGCCAGGCGGGCGTTTACCAGGGCTACACCTTC | CATSQAGVYQGYTF
. | TRBJ1-4 | . | TRBV7-6 | TGTGCCAGCAGCTTAATTGCCGGGATCGGGCGTGGGGAAAAACTGTTTTTT | CASSLIAGIGRGEKLFF
. | TRBJ1-1 | few | TRBV15 | TGTGCCACCAGCAGAGATGGGCCCGCCACTGAAGCTTTCTTT | CATSRDGPATEAFF
TRBD2 | TRBJ2-1 | few | TRBV12-3/TRBV12-4 | TGTGCCAGCAGCCGTAGCGGGGGGCTGGGGTTCTTC | CASSRSGGLGFF
. | TRBJ2-3 | . | TRBV11-2 | TGTGCCAGCAGCCCCTGGTCGGGCACAGATACGCAGTATTTT | CASSPWSGTDTQYF
. | TRBJ2-5 | few | TRBV6-2/TRBV6-3 | TGTGCCAGCAGTTCGAGATACCAAGAGACCCAGTACTTC | CASSSRYQETQYF
. | TRBJ2-1 | few | TRBV6-5 | TGTGCCAGCAGTGGAAGGAGGGATGAGCAGTTCTTC | CASSGRRDEQFF